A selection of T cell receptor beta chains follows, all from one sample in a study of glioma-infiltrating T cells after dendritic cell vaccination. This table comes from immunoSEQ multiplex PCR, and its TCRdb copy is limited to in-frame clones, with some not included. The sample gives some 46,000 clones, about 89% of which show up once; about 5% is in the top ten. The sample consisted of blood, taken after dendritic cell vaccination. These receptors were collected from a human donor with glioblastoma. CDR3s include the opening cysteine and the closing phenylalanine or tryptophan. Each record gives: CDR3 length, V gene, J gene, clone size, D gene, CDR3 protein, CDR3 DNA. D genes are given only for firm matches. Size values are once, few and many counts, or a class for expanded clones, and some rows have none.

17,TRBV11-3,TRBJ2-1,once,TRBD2,CASSWRGTSGLDNEQFF,TGTGCCAGCAGCTGGCGGGGGACTAGCGGGCTGGACAATGAGCAGTTCTTC
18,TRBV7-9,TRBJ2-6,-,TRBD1,CASSGPGTGSSWANVLTF,TGTGCCAGCAGCGGTCCCGGGACAGGGTCCTCGTGGGCCAACGTCCTGACTTTC
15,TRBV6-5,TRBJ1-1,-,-,CASIRWGPMNTEAFF,TGTGCCAGCATAAGGTGGGGGCCGATGAACACTGAAGCTTTCTTT
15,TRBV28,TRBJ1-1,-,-,CASSLISPRGTEAFF,TGTGCCAGCAGTTTAATCTCCCCCAGGGGCACTGAAGCTTTCTTT
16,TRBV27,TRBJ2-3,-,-,CASSPPSALETDTQYF,TGTGCCAGCAGTCCCCCTAGTGCCCTTGAGACAGATACGCAGTATTTT
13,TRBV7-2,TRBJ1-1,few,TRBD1,CASSFQGATEAFF,TGTGCCAGCAGCTTCCAGGGGGCCACTGAAGCTTTCTTT
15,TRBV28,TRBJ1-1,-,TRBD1,CASSPSGTGNTEAFF,TGTGCCAGCAGCCCTTCCGGGACAGGCAACACTGAAGCTTTCTTT
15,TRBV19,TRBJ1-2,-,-,CASSLDSYENYGYTF,TGTGCCAGTAGTTTGGACAGTTATGAGAACTATGGCTACACCTTC
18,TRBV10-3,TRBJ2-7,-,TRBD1,CAISESQGTGGKSYEQYF,TGTGCCATCAGTGAGAGCCAAGGGACAGGGGGGAAATCCTACGAGCAGTACTTC
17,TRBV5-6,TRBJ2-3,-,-,CASSLLGERASTDTQYF,TGTGCCAGCAGCCTGCTTGGGGAGCGGGCTAGCACAGATACGCAGTATTTT
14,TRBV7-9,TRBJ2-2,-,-,CASSSQGFTGELFF,TGTGCCAGCAGCTCCCAGGGTTTCACCGGGGAGCTGTTTTTT
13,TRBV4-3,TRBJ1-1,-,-,CASSQFRGSEAFF,TGCGCCAGCAGCCAATTTAGAGGGTCTGAAGCTTTCTTT
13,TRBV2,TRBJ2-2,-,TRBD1,CASQGASTGELFF,TGTGCCAGCCAGGGGGCATCCACCGGGGAGCTGTTTTTT
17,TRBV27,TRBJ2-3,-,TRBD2,CASSGLAGARRADTQYF,TGTGCCAGCAGTGGACTAGCGGGAGCCCGGCGGGCAGATACGCAGTATTTT
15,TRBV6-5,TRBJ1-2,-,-,CASSYPGIGFYGYTF,TGTGCCAGCAGTTACCCGGGTATAGGTTTCTATGGCTACACCTTC
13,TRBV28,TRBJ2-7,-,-,CASKPGFSYEQYF,TGTGCCAGCAAGCCCGGGTTCTCCTACGAGCAGTACTTC